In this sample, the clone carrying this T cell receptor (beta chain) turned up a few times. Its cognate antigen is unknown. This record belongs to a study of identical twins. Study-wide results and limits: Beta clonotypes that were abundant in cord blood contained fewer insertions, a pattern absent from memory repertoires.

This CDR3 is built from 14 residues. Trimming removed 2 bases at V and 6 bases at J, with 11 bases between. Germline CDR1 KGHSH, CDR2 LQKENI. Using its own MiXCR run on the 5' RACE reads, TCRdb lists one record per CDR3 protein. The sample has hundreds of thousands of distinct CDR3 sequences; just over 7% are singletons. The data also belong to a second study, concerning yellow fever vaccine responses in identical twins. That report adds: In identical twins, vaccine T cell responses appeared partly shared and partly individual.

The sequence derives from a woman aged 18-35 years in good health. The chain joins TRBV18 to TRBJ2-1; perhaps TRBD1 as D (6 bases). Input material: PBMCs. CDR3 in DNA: TGTGCCAGCTCACCAGTACAGGGACCCAATGAGCAGTTCTTC. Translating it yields CASSPVQGPNEQFF.